One and the same sample provided the 27 T cell receptor beta chains below, sequenced in a study of cytomegalovirus exposure and HLA in healthy donors. The PCR employed 60 Vbeta primers together with 13 Jbeta primers. Here immunoSEQ multiplex PCR was the method, and the copy in TCRdb shows in-frame clones only, minus some. In the table there are more than 95,000 clones, 83% of which are singletons. Sequences were obtained from PBMCs. All receptors come from a man aged 18 to 30 in good health and CMV-seropositive.

The CDR3 protein is CASTSGSARAFF. CDR3 bases: TGTGCCAGTACCTCAGGCAGTGCAAGGGCTTTCTTT. The chain is built from TRBV19 and TRBJ1-1; D unresolved. Germline V gene lookup returns CDR1 LNHDA and CDR2 SQIVND (reference sequence). The CDR3 has 12 residues. V lost 7 bases, J lost 11 bases, and 17 bases lay in between.

This chain uses TRBV7-8 with TRBJ1-1; 8 nucleotides match TRBD1. This CDR3 spans 14 amino acids. With V trimmed by 1 base and J by 5 bases, 3 bases remained unmatched. The germline CDR1 and CDR2 sequences are SGHVS and FQNEAQ. In DNA, the CDR3 is TGTGCCAGCAGCTTAGGGACAGGGAGGACTGAAGCTTTCTTT. Amino acids: CASSLGTGRTEAFF.

The chain carries TRBV4-1 and TRBJ1-1, with TRBD1 as a possible D gene (5 bases). The CDR3 sequence is 14 residues long. CDR1 and CDR2 (germline): MGHRA, YSYEKL. The V and J ends lost 4 bases and 3 bases respectively, with 12 bases between them. This CDR3 reads CASSLTGLDTEAFF. The CDR3 bases are TGCGCCAGCAGCCTAACAGGTTTGGACACTGAAGCTTTCTTT.

This chain joins TRBV9 and TRBJ2-1; 10 bases map to TRBD2. Germline assignment: CDR1 SGDLS and CDR2 YYNGEE. V was pared by 3 bases and J by 5 bases, with 5 bases of the junction left unmatched. The CDR3 spans 15 residues. The CDR3, as DNA: TGTGCCAGCAGCGCTAGCGGGGGAACCAACAATGAGCAGTTCTTC. This sequence encodes CASSASGGTNNEQFF.

CDR3: CASSSGTSGSISTDTQYF. In DNA, the CDR3 is TGTGCCAGCAGCTCCGGGACTAGCGGCTCCATCAGCACAGATACGCAGTATTTT. The chain combines TRBV7-6 with TRBJ2-3, with TRBD2 identical over 11 bases. The CDR3 has 18 amino acids. Per germline, CDR1 SGHVS and CDR2 FNYEAQ. With 4 bases clipped from V and 0 bases from J, the junction kept 9 bases outside the gene matches.

The CDR3 nucleotides are TGTGCCAGCAGCCCCGTCCGGACAGGGTTAGGAAACACCATATATTTT. It codes for CASSPVRTGLGNTIYF. The chain is built from TRBV14 and TRBJ1-3; 8 positions agree with TRBD1. Germline V gene data show CDR1 as SGHDN and CDR2 as FVKESK. Germline trimming cut 4 bases from V and 4 bases from J; bases unmatched to any gene: 9. The CDR3 runs 16 residues.

The V call is TRBV5-1, the J call TRBJ1-2; D uncertain. Germline V gives CDR1 SGHRS, CDR2 YFSETQ. The CDR3 spans 16 residues. Trimming stripped 0 bases from V and 4 bases from J, with 16 bases between. For the CDR3, the DNA is TGCGCCAGCAGCTTGGGGAGCCCGGGGAGGAGCTATGGCTACACCTTC. This translates into CASSLGSPGRSYGYTF.

This chain connects TRBV10-3 to TRBJ2-4; D gene ambiguous. The CDR3 spans 14 residues. CDR1 is ENHRY, CDR2 SYGVKD, per germline. Trimming removed 4 bases at V and 5 bases at J, with 12 bases between. The CDR3 region is CAISGSLMENIQYF. The CDR3 DNA sequence: TGTGCCATCAGTGGGTCCCTAATGGAAAACATTCAGTACTTC.

The chain couples TRBV5-1 to TRBJ1-1; D is unresolved. V lost 4 bases and J 11 bases, leaving 15 bases between the germline ends. CDR3 size: 12 residues. Per germline, CDR1 SGHRS and CDR2 YFSETQ. The DNA for the CDR3 is TGCGCCAGCAGCCAGAGAGAGGGAGAGGCTTTCTTT. This sequence encodes CASSQREGEAFF.

The chain employs TRBV7-6 and TRBJ2-7; 7 bases agree with TRBD1. The CDR3 has 14 residues. J lost 3 bases, V lost 5 bases, and 7 bases had no gene match. Germline CDR1 and CDR2: SGHVS and FNYEAQ. CDR3 DNA sequence: TGTGCCAGCAGCCCCGACAGGGATTACTACGAGCAGTACTTC. Its protein is CASSPDRDYYEQYF.

This chain joins TRBV11-2 and TRBJ1-3; the D gene is possibly TRBD1 (5 bases). The CDR3 is 18 residues long. With 5 bases removed from V and 0 bases from J, the gap between germline ends came to 20 bases. Germline V lookup: CDR1 SGHAT, CDR2 FQNNGV. DNA for the CDR3: TGTGCCAGCAGCAACCCCAACAGTCGGGGGTACTCTGGAAACACCATATATTTT. It is translated as CASSNPNSRGYSGNTIYF.

The chain joins TRBV5-4 to TRBJ2-7; no clear D. CDR1 is SGHNT and CDR2 is YYREEE in the germline V gene (reference sequence). CDR3 length: 15 amino acids. Deletions cut 4 bases from V and 2 bases from J, with 16 bases between. CDR3 bases: TGTGCCAGCAGCCCCCCGCAGGTTGGTGCCTACGAGCAGTACTTC. It encodes CASSPPQVGAYEQYF.

The chain recombines TRBV27 with TRBJ1-1, with TRBD1 matching over 12 bases. Trimming at V came to 4 bases and at J to 8 bases, leaving 2 bases not matched to a gene. This CDR3 contains 13 residues. Germline values: CDR1 MNHEY, CDR2 SMNVEV (reference sequence). The CDR3 coding sequence is TGTGCCAGCAGTTGGGGACAGGGGGCGGAAGCTTTCTTT. Translating gives CASSWGQGAEAFF.

The rearrangement joins TRBV4-1 to TRBJ1-5, with D perhaps matching TRBD1 (5 bases). Germline V CDR1 and CDR2: MGHRA, YSYEKL. V was shortened by 0 bases and J by 0 bases, with 9 bases between the two germline ends. This CDR3 spans 16 amino acids. The CDR3 coding sequence is TGCGCCAGCAGCCAAGATGGGGGGTATAGCAATCAGCCCCAGCATTTT. Protein product: CASSQDGGYSNQPQHF.

The rearrangement uses TRBV6-5 and TRBJ1-2; D is uncertain. The ends were cut back, 8 bases at V and 4 bases at J, with 11 bases in the middle. The germline gives CDR1 MNHEY, CDR2 SVGAGI. This CDR3 has 12 residues. CDR3 in amino acids: CASFGHFYGYTF. The CDR3 region has the DNA TGTGCCAGCTTCGGTCACTTCTATGGCTACACCTTC.

V usage is TRBV6-8 and J usage is TRBJ2-7, with 9 bases lining up with TRBD1. The germline gives CDR1 MNHGY, CDR2 SAAAGT. The CDR3 is made up of 15 amino acids. V was clipped by 0 bases and J by 4 bases; unmatched bases: 4. The CDR3 loop is CASSYSGQGGYEQYF. The CDR3 DNA is TGTGCCAGCAGTTACTCGGGACAGGGTGGGTACGAGCAGTACTTC.

V and J are TRBV7-9 and TRBJ2-2; TRBD1 matches at 7 bases. The J segment lost 2 bases and the V segment lost 5 bases, leaving 5 bases of the junction unmatched. This CDR3 has 15 residues. Germline CDR1 SEHNR, CDR2 FQNEAQ (reference sequence). Written as DNA, the CDR3 is TGTGCCAGCAGCCGAGGGACAGTAAACACCGGGGAGCTGTTTTTT. Translation gives CASSRGTVNTGELFF.

The gene calls are TRBV5-4 and TRBJ1-2; D unclear. CDR1 SGHNT and CDR2 YYREEE come from the germline V gene (reference sequence). The V end lost 0 bases, the J end lost 8 bases, and 8 bases lay between the germline ends. This CDR3 comprises 12 residues. CDR3 coding DNA: TGTGCCAGCAGCTTGGTGGGAGTGGGCTACACCTTC. It is translated as CASSLVGVGYTF.

In nucleotides, the CDR3 is TGTGCCAGCAGGCCCCAAGCGGGTGGGAATGAGCAGTTCTTC. Its protein is CASRPQAGGNEQFF. This chain connects TRBV6-1 to TRBJ2-1; weak D call: TRBD2 (6 bases). V lost 6 bases and J lost 7, with 16 bases in between. The germline CDR1 and CDR2 sequences are MNHNS and SASEGT. This CDR3 region has 14 residues.

CDR3: CASSQDPYRIGNTIYF. The CDR3 DNA follows: TGTGCCAGCAGCCAAGATCCATACAGGATTGGAAACACCATATATTTT. This chain joins TRBV4-2 and TRBJ1-3; perhaps TRBD1 as D (5 bases). Germline CDR1 and CDR2: LGHNA and YNFKEQ. With 0 bases removed from V and 3 bases from J, the gap between germline ends came to 12 bases. This CDR3 is 16 amino acids long.

The J gene is TRBJ1-5, the V gene TRBV9; maybe TRBD1 (6 bases). Deletions cut 0 bases from V and 4 bases from J, with 14 bases between. The germline gives CDR1 SGDLS, CDR2 YYNGEE. CDR3 size: 16 residues. The CDR3 is CASSVDAGAGNQPQHF. Here the CDR3 DNA reads TGTGCCAGCAGCGTAGACGCAGGGGCCGGTAATCAGCCCCAGCATTTT.

The V call is TRBV14, the J call TRBJ1-2; 7 bases match TRBD1. Germline loops: CDR1 SGHDN, CDR2 FVKESK. There are 16 residues in the CDR3. After removal of 1 base from V and 3 bases from J, the junction contained 8 bases not matched to a gene. For the CDR3, the DNA is TGTGCCAGCAGCCAAGCAGACAGGGTAGGGGACTATGGCTACACCTTC. Translated: CASSQADRVGDYGYTF.

This chain connects TRBV2 to TRBJ2-5, with 10 positions matching TRBD2. The CDR3 has 14 amino acids. The junction had 1 base not matched to a gene; V was cut back by 2 bases and J by 4 bases. The germline V gene has CDR1 SNHLY and CDR2 FYNNEI. CDR3 sequence reads: CASSEIAGGETQYF. The CDR3 coding sequence is TGTGCCAGCAGTGAAATAGCGGGGGGAGAGACCCAGTACTTC.

The count of this clone is one. The chain combines TRBV2 with TRBJ2-7; 8 bases fit TRBD1. Trimming at V came to 0 bases and at J to 6 bases, leaving 10 bases not matched to a gene. CDR3 length: 16 residues. Germline V CDR1 and CDR2: SNHLY, FYNNEI. The CDR3 DNA reads as TGTGCCAGCAGTGAAGCGCTACAGGGGGTCATGAGCGAGCAGTACTTC. Translation gives CASSEALQGVMSEQYF.

This clone was seen more than once but under ten times. The J gene is TRBJ1-2, the V gene TRBV25-1; no definite D call. CDR3 length: 13 residues. Trimming took 5 bases from V and 3 from J, leaving 10 bases between them. The germline gives CDR1 MGHDK, CDR2 SYGVNS. CDR3 sequence: CASSLREDYGYTF. CDR3 nucleotide sequence: TGTGCCAGCAGTCTCCGGGAAGACTATGGCTACACCTTC.

The chain recombines TRBV6-4 with TRBJ1-3, with D hard to call. Germline CDR1 and CDR2: MRHNA and SNTAGT. V lost 8 bases and J 0 bases, leaving 8 bases between the germline ends. There are 13 residues in the CDR3. The CDR3 sequence: CASRPGSGNTIYF. CDR3 coding DNA: TGTGCCAGCCGTCCGGGCTCTGGAAACACCATATATTTT.

The chain employs TRBV5-4 and TRBJ2-3; possibly TRBD1 for D (6 bases). Germline V gives CDR1 SGHNT, CDR2 YYREEE (reference sequence). V dropped 5 bases and J dropped 5 bases, with 9 bases sitting between them. The CDR3 extends over 12 amino acids. The CDR3 nucleotides read TGTGCCAGCAGTTCACAGGGAGATACGCAGTATTTT. Translated: CASSSQGDTQYF.